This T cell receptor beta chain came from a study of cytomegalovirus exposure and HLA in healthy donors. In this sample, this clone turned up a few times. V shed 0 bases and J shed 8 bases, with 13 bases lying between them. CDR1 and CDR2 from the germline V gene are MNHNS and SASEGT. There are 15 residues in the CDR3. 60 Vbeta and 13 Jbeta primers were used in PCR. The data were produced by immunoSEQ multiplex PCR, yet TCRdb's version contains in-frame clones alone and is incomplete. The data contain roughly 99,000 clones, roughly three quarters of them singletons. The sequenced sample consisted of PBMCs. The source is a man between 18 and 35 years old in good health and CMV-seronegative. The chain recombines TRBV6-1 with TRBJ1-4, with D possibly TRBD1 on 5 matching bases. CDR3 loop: CASSEAWGRGEKLFF. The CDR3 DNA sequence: TGTGCCAGCAGTGAAGCCTGGGGTCGGGGGGAAAAACTGTTTTTT.